A single sample gave rise to the 29 T cell receptor beta chains below, sequenced in a study of PD-1 blockade in mismatch repair-deficient tumors. Sequenced by immunoSEQ multiplex PCR; TCRdb stores in-frame clones only, minus some. The sample contains some 51,000 clones, around 85% of which appear only once. The sample in question was peripheral blood, obtained about 20 weeks after starting pembrolizumab. The receptor source for this set is an adult with mismatch repair-deficient cancer.

The chain employs TRBV11-3 and TRBJ1-4, with D unclear. CDR3 length: 15 residues. V shed 5 bases and J shed 7 bases, with 17 bases lying between them. The germline CDR1 and CDR2 sequences are SGHNT and YENEEA. The CDR3 coding sequence is TGTGCCAGCAGCGCCCGACGGGGAGTGGGTGAAAAACTGTTTTTT. Its protein is CASSARRGVGEKLFF.

The rearrangement joins TRBV7-3 to TRBJ2-2; D ambiguous. Germline values: CDR1 SGHTA, CDR2 FQGTGA. The germline V and J ends were trimmed by 7 bases and 7 bases, with 13 bases remaining between them. The CDR3 length is 13 residues. The CDR3 region has the DNA TGTGCCAGCAAGGTTACGACGGGCGGGGAGCTGTTTTTT. Encoded protein: CASKVTTGGELFF. The full variable domain, in which reference TRBV7-3 and TRBJ2-2 provide the parts outside the CDR3, is GAGVSQTPSNKVTEKGKYVELRCDPISGHTALYWYRQSLGQGPEFLIYFQGTGAADDSGLPNDRFFAVRPEGSVSTLKIQRTERGDSAVYLCASKVTTGGELFFGEGSRLTVL.

The gene calls are TRBV5-1 and TRBJ1-1; D is ambiguous. Trimming cost V 5 bases and J 4 bases, with 15 bases left between them. Germline V gives CDR1 SGHRS, CDR2 YFSETQ. The CDR3 has 14 residues. This chain's CDR3 is CASSSLRLGTEAFF. CDR3 DNA sequence: TGCGCCAGCAGTTCCCTTCGACTTGGCACTGAAGCTTTCTTT.

Comment on this clone: At one of its ends the junction is not consistent with the germline gene, which may arise from a read error. V usage is TRBV7-7 and J usage is TRBJ2-3; D ambiguous. This CDR3 is built from 14 residues. CDR1 and CDR2 from the germline V gene are SSHAT and FNYEAQ (reference sequence). This CDR3 is CASSLTYPPVTQYF. In DNA form, the CDR3 reads TGTGCTAGCAGCTTAACCTACCCTCCAGTTACGCAGTATTTT.

A single count supports this clone. The V gene is TRBV7-9, the J gene TRBJ1-5; no clear D. The ends were cut back, 5 bases at V and 10 bases at J, with 12 bases in the middle. The CDR3 contains 12 residues. In germline, CDR1 is SEHNR, CDR2 FQNEAQ (reference sequence). The CDR3 nucleotides are TGTGCCAGCAGCCCGATATCAGGCCCCCAGCATTTT. Translation: CASSPISGPQHF.

The V and J genes are TRBV2 and TRBJ2-1; no firm D call. V gave up 1 base and J gave up 15 bases, with 19 bases separating them. This CDR3 is built from 14 residues. Germline CDR1 is SNHLY and CDR2 is FYNNEI. The CDR3 here is CASSEGGNQARPFF. DNA for the CDR3: TGTGCCAGCAGTGAAGGAGGTAATCAAGCTCGTCCGTTCTTC. The whole variable domain, remainder taken from reference TRBV2 and TRBJ2-1, is EPEVTQTPSHQVTQMGQEVILRCVPISNHLYFYWYRQILGQKVEFLVSFYNNEISEKSEIFDDQFSVERPDGSNFTLKIRSTKLEDSAMYFCASSEGGNQARPFFGPGTRLTVL.

This clone appeared once. The chain recombines TRBV7-6 with TRBJ2-7, with D uncertain. V lost 0 bases and J 5 bases, leaving 17 bases between the germline ends. This CDR3 has 16 amino acids. Germline CDR1 and CDR2: SGHVS and FNYEAQ. The CDR3 loop reads CASSLAVPPPFHEQYF. CDR3 sequence (DNA): TGTGCCAGCAGCTTAGCGGTTCCGCCCCCGTTCCACGAGCAGTACTTC.

The V call is TRBV6-5, the J call TRBJ2-5; D unclear. The CDR3 has 15 residues. V gave up 2 bases and J gave up 0 bases, with 10 bases separating them. Germline V gene data show CDR1 as MNHEY and CDR2 as SVGAGI. The CDR3 coding sequence is TGTGCCAGCAGTTACGGACGGGCGTACCAAGAGACCCAGTACTTC. Its translation is CASSYGRAYQETQYF.

The chain joins TRBV28 to TRBJ1-4; TRBD1 matches 9 bases. V dropped 5 bases and J dropped 5; count of bases not matched to a gene: 6. Germline V lookup: CDR1 MDHEN, CDR2 SYDVKM. The length of the CDR3 is 15 residues. For the CDR3, the DNA is TGTGCCAGCAGTCCTCCGGGACAGGGAAATGAAAAACTGTTTTTT. This codes for CASSPPGQGNEKLFF.

The rearrangement links TRBV5-4 to TRBJ2-5; a weak D match, TRBD1 (5 bases). Germline values: CDR1 SGHNT, CDR2 YYREEE (reference sequence). Between the trimmed V and J ends, which lost 2 bases and 1 base, there was a span of 12 bases. The CDR3 runs to 15 residues. DNA of the CDR3: TGTGCCAGCAGCTTCGCATTACAGGCCCAAGAGACCCAGTACTTC. As protein: CASSFALQAQETQYF.

The chain joins TRBV13 to TRBJ2-3, with D unclear. Trimming removed 1 base at V and 3 bases at J, with 8 bases between. The germline gives CDR1 PRHDT, CDR2 FYEKMQ (reference sequence). This CDR3 region has 14 residues. The CDR3: CASSLDGPTDTQYF. CDR3 sequence (DNA): TGTGCCAGCAGCTTAGATGGCCCAACAGATACGCAGTATTTT.

The chain combines TRBV28 with TRBJ2-3; D gene ambiguous. V was cut by 2 bases and J by 6 bases, with 12 bases left in between. CDR3 length: 14 residues. Germline-derived CDR1 and CDR2 are MDHEN and SYDVKM. In nucleotides, the CDR3 is TGTGCCAGCAGTTTAGGTAGCCCGAGGGATACGCAGTATTTT. Translating it yields CASSLGSPRDTQYF.

The genes are TRBV10-3 and TRBJ2-2; D may be TRBD2 (5 bases). Germline V lookup: CDR1 ENHRY, CDR2 SYGVKD. This CDR3 has 13 amino acids. V was trimmed by 7 bases and J by 4 bases, leaving 10 bases between them. CDR3 residues: CAIISEGTGELFF. The CDR3 DNA sequence: TGTGCCATCATCAGTGAGGGCACCGGGGAGCTGTTTTTT.

This chain links TRBV20-1 with TRBJ1-1; D ambiguous. The CDR3 loop spans 11 amino acids. The germline CDR1 and CDR2 sequences are DFQATT and SNEGSKA (reference sequence). The ends were cut back, 8 bases at V and 2 bases at J, with 9 bases in the middle. The CDR3 is CSSTHNTEAFF. As DNA, the CDR3 is TGCAGTAGCACACACAACACTGAAGCTTTCTTT.

The J gene is TRBJ2-6, the V gene TRBV15; weak D call: TRBD2 (6 bases). From germline, CDR1 is LNHNV and CDR2 YYDKDF (reference sequence). The CDR3 is 15 amino acids. Trimming left V 11 bases short and J 0 bases short, with 14 bases between. The CDR3 sequence is CAAARDSSGANVLTF. The CDR3, as DNA: TGTGCCGCCGCCCGGGACTCCTCTGGGGCCAACGTCCTGACTTTC.

This chain links TRBV7-9 with TRBJ2-5, with a weak D call TRBD2 (7 bases). V lost 5 bases, J lost 3 bases, and 19 bases lay in between. This CDR3 spans 16 amino acids. Germline V gene sequence: CDR1 SEHNR, CDR2 FQNEAQ (reference sequence). CDR3 in amino acids: CASSITTGRGKETQYF. The CDR3 DNA follows: TGTGCCAGCAGCATCACCACAGGGAGGGGAAAAGAGACCCAGTACTTC.

V usage is TRBV18 and J usage is TRBJ2-1; TRBD2 agrees at 14 bases. The germline gives CDR1 KGHSH, CDR2 LQKENI. The CDR3 is 16 residues long. Trimming removed 3 bases from V and 5 bases from J; junction bases left unmatched: 3. The CDR3 sequence: CASSPGTSGRHNEQFF. The CDR3 DNA sequence: TGTGCCAGCTCACCGGGGACTAGCGGGAGACACAATGAGCAGTTCTTC.

The rearrangement joins TRBV7-9 to TRBJ2-2; 7 bases map to TRBD2. Germline values: CDR1 SEHNR, CDR2 FQNEAQ (reference sequence). This CDR3 is built from 16 residues. Trimming removed 3 bases from V and 4 bases from J; junction bases left unmatched: 8. The CDR3, as DNA: TGTGCCAGCAGCTTCGGATTCCGCGGGGGCACCGGGGAGCTGTTTTTT. This gives the protein CASSFGFRGGTGELFF.

This chain links TRBV7-3 with TRBJ2-1, with D tentatively TRBD1 (6 bases). This CDR3 spans 15 amino acids. CDR1 is SGHTA and CDR2 is FQGTGA in the germline V gene. The V and J ends lost 6 bases and 2 bases respectively, with 14 bases between them. CDR3 in amino acids: CASSFDRSTYNEQFF. The CDR3 DNA reads TGTGCCAGCAGTTTTGACAGGTCAACCTACAATGAGCAGTTCTTC.

The DNA of the CDR3 is TGTGCCAGCAGCATACTACAGGGGTTCACTGAAGCTTTCTTT. This codes for CASSILQGFTEAFF. The chain is built from TRBV11-2 and TRBJ1-1, with 7 bases aligning to TRBD1. J gave up 4 bases and V 5 bases, and 7 bases lay outside the gene matches. The CDR3 covers 14 residues. Per the germline V gene, CDR1 is SGHAT and CDR2 is FQNNGV.

The V call is TRBV5-4, the J call TRBJ1-1; D call uncertain. Germline CDR1 is SGHNT and CDR2 is YYREEE (reference sequence). Trimming cost V 0 bases and J 3 bases, with 6 bases left between them. The CDR3 runs to 13 residues. The DNA for the CDR3 is TGTGCCAGCAGCTTGGTCACAGACACTGAAGCTTTCTTT. It specifies CASSLVTDTEAFF.

The chain couples TRBV14 to TRBJ2-3; D not certain. The V and J ends lost 4 bases and 0 bases respectively, with 8 bases between them. From germline, CDR1 is SGHDN and CDR2 FVKESK. CDR3 length equals 14 residues. CDR3 bases: TGTGCCAGCAGCCCCCTCCTGAGCACAGATACGCAGTATTTT. Its translation is CASSPLLSTDTQYF.

The V gene is TRBV5-6, the J gene TRBJ1-2; TRBD1 agrees at 8 bases. J was trimmed by 8 bases and V by 4 bases; bases with no gene match: 16. The CDR3 loop spans 16 amino acids. CDR1 and CDR2 (germline): SGHDT, YYEEEE. This chain's CDR3 is CASSPLAPGTGRGYTF. The CDR3 DNA reads TGTGCCAGCAGCCCCCTAGCCCCCGGGACAGGACGGGGCTACACCTTC.

The V and J genes are TRBV7-9 and TRBJ2-5; perhaps TRBD2 as D (6 bases). The V and J ends lost 3 bases and 3 bases respectively, with 26 bases between them. CDR1 and CDR2 from the germline V gene are SEHNR and FQNEAQ (reference sequence). The CDR3 loop spans 19 amino acids. In DNA, the CDR3 is TGTGCCAGCAGCTTTTGGCAGGGCGAGACTAGGCTACCCAAAGAGACCCAGTACTTC. Protein: CASSFWQGETRLPKETQYF.

The CDR3 nucleotides are TGCGCCAGCACCCTGGCGGGGGCCGGGGCCAACGTCCTGACTTTC. Residues: CASTLAGAGANVLTF. The chain employs TRBV5-1 and TRBJ2-6; TRBD2 might be the D (7 bases). Trimming took 6 bases from V and 4 from J, leaving 14 bases between them. Germline CDR1 reads SGHRS; CDR2 reads YFSETQ. This CDR3 has 15 amino acids. Drawing the rest from reference TRBV5-1 and TRBJ2-6, the complete variable domain is KAGVTQTPRYLIKTRGQQVTLSCSPISGHRSVSWYQQTPGQGLQFLFEYFSETQRNKGNFPGRFSGRQFSNSRSEMNVSTLELGDSALYLCASTLAGAGANVLTFGAGSRLTVL.

The rearrangement links TRBV6-6 to TRBJ2-3, with D possibly being TRBD2 (5 bases). This CDR3 has 16 amino acids. Per the germline V gene, CDR1 is MNHNY and CDR2 is SVGAGI (reference sequence). The V end was cut by 6 bases, the J end by 0 bases, with 16 bases between. In DNA, the CDR3 is TGTGCCAGCAGCCCCCGTGGGCGGACTAGCACAGATACGCAGTATTTT. Protein: CASSPRGRTSTDTQYF.

This rearrangement joins TRBV12-1 to TRBJ2-5; TRBD1 is taken as the D call from the table, unchecked against the DNA. TRBV12-1 is termed a pseudogene. The CDR3 has 13 amino acids. The CDR3 loop reads CASSSWTEETQYF. CDR3 bases: TGTGCCAGCAGCTCCTGGACAGAAGAGACCCAGTACTTC.

The chain recombines TRBV20-1 with TRBJ2-1; D is unresolved. This CDR3 region has 11 residues. Trimming left V 3 bases short and J 7 bases short, with 7 bases between. Germline V gives CDR1 DFQATT, CDR2 SNEGSKA (reference sequence). The CDR3 nucleotides are TGCAGTGCTAGTATGGCGAATGAGCAGTTCTTC. Its translation: CSASMANEQFF.

This chain joins TRBV5-4 and TRBJ2-5; 13 nucleotides agree with TRBD2. The CDR3 covers 16 residues. CDR1 SGHNT and CDR2 YYREEE come from the germline V gene (reference sequence). The J segment lost 1 base and the V segment lost 3 bases, leaving 3 bases of the junction unmatched. As DNA, the CDR3 is TGTGCCAGCAGCTCATGGACTAGCGGGAGCCAAGAGACCCAGTACTTC. This encodes CASSSWTSGSQETQYF.